This T cell receptor (beta chain) was found in a study of Ad26.COV2.S vaccination and SARS-CoV-2 variants. Here immunoSEQ multiplex PCR was the method, and the copy in TCRdb shows in-frame clones only, minus some. The sample yields roughly 500,000 clones, 70% to 90% seen once. Treatment given: roughly 20 received Ad26.COV2.S at low or high dose, single or two shots; 5 received placebo; per-sample allocation not given. Collection of the samples took place on day 63 after the first injection of vaccine or placebo. The CDR3 spans 13 residues. V was trimmed by 4 bases and J by 6 bases, leaving 13 bases between them. Per the germline V gene, CDR1 is GTSNPN and CDR2 is SVGIG (reference sequence). Overall study findings and caveats: Individuals receiving vaccine had higher spike-specific TCR breadth than placebo recipients did.

In the case of this clone: What it binds is not known.

This sequence was found in a person aged 18-65 years who received the Ad26.COV2.S COVID-19 vaccine or a placebo. Sequences were derived from peripheral blood, sampled in a trial of Ad26.COV2.S vaccine versus placebo. V gene TRBV30 combines with J gene TRBJ2-1; no clear D gene. CDR3 amino acids: CAWTAGLGNEQFF. DNA of the CDR3: TGTGCCTGGACCGCCGGGCTCGGCAATGAGCAGTTCTTC.